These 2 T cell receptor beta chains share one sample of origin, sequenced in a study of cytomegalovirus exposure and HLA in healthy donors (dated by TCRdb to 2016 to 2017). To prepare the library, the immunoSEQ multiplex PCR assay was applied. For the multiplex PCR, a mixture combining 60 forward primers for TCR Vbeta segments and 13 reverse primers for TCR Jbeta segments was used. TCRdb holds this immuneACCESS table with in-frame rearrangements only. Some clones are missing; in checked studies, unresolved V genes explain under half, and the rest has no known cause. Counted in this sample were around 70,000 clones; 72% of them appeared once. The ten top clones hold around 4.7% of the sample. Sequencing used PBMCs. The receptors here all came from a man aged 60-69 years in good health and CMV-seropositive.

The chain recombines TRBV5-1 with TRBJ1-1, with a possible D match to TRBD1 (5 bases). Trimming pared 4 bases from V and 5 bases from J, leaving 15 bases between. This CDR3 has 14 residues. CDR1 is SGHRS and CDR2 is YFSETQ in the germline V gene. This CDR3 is CASSPIAGGTEAFF. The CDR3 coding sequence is TGCGCCAGCAGCCCTATCGCGGGGGGGACTGAAGCTTTCTTT.

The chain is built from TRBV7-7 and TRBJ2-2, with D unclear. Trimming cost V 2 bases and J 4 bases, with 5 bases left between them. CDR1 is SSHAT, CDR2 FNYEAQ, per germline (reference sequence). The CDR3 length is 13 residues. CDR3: CASSLRPTGELFF. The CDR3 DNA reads TGTGCCAGCAGCTTACGTCCCACCGGGGAGCTGTTTTTT.